This T cell receptor beta chain derives from a study of blood T cell repertoires in COVID-19 (dated by TCRdb to the early 2020s). Study-level background: Samples covering the acute and convalescent phases of COVID-19 were provided by collaborators in the United States, Italy and Spain. Where available, HLA class I and class II types were obtained from metadata supplied by the sample provider rather than from assay-based typing. The material from the prospective study consisted of cDNA or gDNA derived from T cells, B-cell-depleted T cells, or PBMCs. The samples were drawn from two sources: the first 160 participants of the ongoing ImmuneRACE study, and over 950 subjects contributed by 6 global collaborators. The repertoires were released in a freely available public database meant as a resource for research on the immune response to SARS-CoV-2. Sample metadata almost always included a de-identified subject ID, COVID-19 status, age in years and sex. Deeply sampled blood TCRbeta repertoires from subjects exposed to, actively infected with, or recovered from COVID-19 were included in the dataset. The study at large found these results: Clinical and demographic metadata were provided uncurated, with the amount varying by source and participant.

The CDR3 has 13 amino acids, counting the end cysteine and phenylalanine. Only the CDR3 portion is preserved as DNA: 39 bases, with reading frame beginning at the first base. V ends up 0 bases short and J 6 bases short, with an unmatched junction base count of 3. CDR1 and CDR2, per the germline V gene, are SGHRS and YFSETQ. Details on this clone: What this receptor recognizes is not known. Base qualities are missing; no much larger clone stands one base away.

Each collaborating institution followed its own protocols to collect whole blood in K2EDTA tubes. For TCRbeta analysis, collaborators shipped samples in one of three forms: frozen whole blood, isolated PBMCs, or DNA extracted from either of those sample types. TCRbeta CDR3 regions were amplified from genomic DNA using the immunoSEQ Assay, a bias-controlled multiplex PCR. Per the source publication's procedure: Nucleated cell counts per sample were estimated from amplification of reference gene primers within the assay. To quantify the absolute abundance of each unique TCRbeta CDR3 rearrangement, sequence reads were collapsed and filtered. Productive Simpson clonality was computed per sample as the square root of Simpson's diversity index over productive rearrangements. The source is immuneACCESS, and TCRdb retained only in-frame sequences with V and J called. Part of the clones is not carried over; for the studies checked, unresolved V genes explain less than half of this, and the remainder is unexplained. V and J calls and clone size are given by that table; D and trimming were obtained from the DNA. Recorded for this sample are 90,000 to 100,000 clones; 70% to 85% of them occurred a single time. The ten largest clones capture roughly a tenth of the sample.

This TCR came from a man between 65 and 85 years old with acute or convalescent COVID-19. The sample taken for sequencing was peripheral blood. The V and J genes are TRBV5-1 and TRBJ2-7; TRBD1 fits 7 bases in the junction. The CDR3 corresponds to CASSLGDRAEQYF. In nucleotide form, the sequence is TGCGCCAGCAGCTTGGGTGACAGGGCCGAGCAGTACTTC.